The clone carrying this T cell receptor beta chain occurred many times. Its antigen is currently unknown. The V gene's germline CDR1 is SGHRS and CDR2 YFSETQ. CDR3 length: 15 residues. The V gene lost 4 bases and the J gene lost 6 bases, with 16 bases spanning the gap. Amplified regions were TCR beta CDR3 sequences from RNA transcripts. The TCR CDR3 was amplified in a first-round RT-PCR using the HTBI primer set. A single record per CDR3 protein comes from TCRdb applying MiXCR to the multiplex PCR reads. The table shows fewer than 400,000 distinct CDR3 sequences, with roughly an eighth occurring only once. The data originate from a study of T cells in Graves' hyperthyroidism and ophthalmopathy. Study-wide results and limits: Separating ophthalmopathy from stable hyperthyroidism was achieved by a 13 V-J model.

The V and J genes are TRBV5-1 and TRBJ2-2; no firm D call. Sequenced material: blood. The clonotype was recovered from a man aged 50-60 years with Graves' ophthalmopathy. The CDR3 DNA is TGCGCCAGCAGCGTTACGTGGCTCATCCCCGGGGAGCTGTTTTTT. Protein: CASSVTWLIPGELFF.